Here is one T cell receptor (beta chain) with its context. Its specificity is not known. The entry originates in a study of cytomegalovirus exposure and HLA in healthy donors. Study findings and constraints: A few CMV-associated chains were confirmed in vitro to be specific for CMV antigens. Judged likely to be a sequencing artifact was a cluster of highly shared sequence variants.

Germline values: CDR1 MNHEY, CDR2 SVGAGI. CDR3 length equals 13 residues. V lost 3 bases and J lost 5, with 8 bases in between. The PCR employed 60 Vbeta primers together with 13 Jbeta primers. The assay was immunoSEQ multiplex PCR, and TCRdb's table has in-frame clones only and misses some. The sample consists of around 150,000 clones, 79% of them appearing once. This chain joins TRBV6-5 and TRBJ1-5; no reliable D call. This sequence originates from a man in his fifties or sixties in good health and CMV-seropositive. Sequencing was carried out using PBMCs. CDR3 DNA: TGTGCCAGCAGTTATCGACGGGATCAGCCCCAGCATTTT. It codes for CASSYRRDQPQHF.